The 16 T cell receptor beta chains reported below all come from one sample, sequenced in a study of tissue T cells after allogeneic stem cell transplantation. Clones were sequenced by immunoSEQ multiplex PCR, and TCRdb holds only the in-frame ones, with some missing. Seen here are approximately 20,000 clones, almost 70% observed once, and the top ten hold less than 0.5%. The sample was blood. The receptors derive from a female BALB/c mouse in good health. The mouse line has the MHC haplotype H2-d.

Comments on this clone: Genes and germline are mouse. The read ends 1 residue early relative to the CDR3; the germline J gene fills the gap. The chain recombines TRBV14 with TRBJ1-1, with 8 bases aligning to TRBD1. The V segment lost 1 base and the J segment 4 bases; nucleotides outside the gene matches: 3. CDR3 length equals 14 residues. Germline V CDR1 and CDR2: SGHDT, FRDEAV. The CDR3 bases that were read are TGTGCCAGCAGTTTCGGGACAGGAGGCACAGAAGTCTTC. It is translated as CASSFGTGGTEVF. The CDR3 in full is CASSFGTGGTEVFF.

This clone was observed once. The genes and germline here are from mouse. The CDR3 bases that were read are TGTGCCAGCAGCACAGGGGACACCTTGTAC. It codes for CASSTGDTLY. The whole CDR3 sequence is CASSTGDTLYF. The gene calls are TRBV13-1 and TRBJ2-4; TRBD1 matches 7 bases. The CDR3 extends 1 residue past the end of the read, so its final part is completed from the germline J gene. The V segment lost 5 bases and the J segment 7 bases; nucleotides outside the gene matches: 1. This CDR3 is built from 11 residues. The germline V gene encodes CDR1 NSHNY and CDR2 SYGAGN.

A remark on this clone: Gene names and germline refer to mouse. The read stops 1 residue short of the end of the CDR3; the missing end is completed from the germline J gene. This sequence joins TRBV13-1 and TRBJ2-4; no clear D gene. V shed 5 bases and J shed 3 bases, with 7 bases lying between them. This CDR3 comprises 12 residues. Germline lookup yields CDR1 NSHNY and CDR2 SYGAGN. The CDR3: CASSQQQNTLYF. CDR3 DNA (partial): TGTGCCAGCAGCCAACAACAAAACACCTTGTAC.

A note on this clone: Each gene name is a mouse one. The DNA ends 1 residue before the CDR3 does, and the rest of the CDR3 is filled in from the germline J gene. This chain uses TRBV5 with TRBJ2-1, with 10 bases fitting TRBD2. Germline CDR1 reads LGHNA; CDR2 reads YNLKQL (reference sequence). The CDR3 runs 15 residues. J lost 7 bases, V lost 3 bases, and 6 bases had no gene match. The CDR3 reads CASSQGLGNGAEQFF. The CDR3 bases that were read are TGTGCCAGCAGCCAGGGACTGGGGAATGGAGCTGAGCAGTTC.

As for this clone: The genes and germline here are from mouse. The CDR3 end is not reached by the read, which stops 1 residue before it; the germline J gene fills it in. This chain joins TRBV15 and TRBJ2-3; 12 nucleotides match TRBD2. The CDR3 contains 15 residues. Germline values: CDR1 SGHND, CDR2 FRSKSL. The ends lost 1 base at V and 5 bases at J; junction bases unmatched: 1. The covered CDR3 bases are TGTGCCAGCAGTTTAGGACTGGGGGGGCGAGAAACGCTGTAT. It translates to CASSLGLGGRETLY. The CDR3 in full is CASSLGLGGRETLYF.

Concerning this clone: The germline and genes are mouse ones. The CDR3 is cut off 1 residue early in the read; its end comes from the germline J gene. The genes are TRBV2 and TRBJ1-4; 11 bases fit TRBD1. CDR3 length equals 16 residues. V lost 4 bases and J lost 3; bases outside the gene matches: 4. The V gene's germline CDR1 is LGHNA and CDR2 YSYQKL. This CDR3 is CASSRPGQGANERLFF. CDR3 DNA (partial): TGTGCCAGCAGCCGACCGGGACAGGGGGCCAACGAAAGATTATTT. The variable domain in full, completed from reference TRBV2 and TRBJ1-4, reads DPKIIQKPKYLVAVTGSEKILICEQYLGHNAMYWYRQSAKKPLEFMFSYSYQKLMDNQTASSRFQPQSSKKNHLDLQITALKPDDSATYFCASSRPGQGANERLFFGHGTKLSVL.

In the case of this clone: The gene names here belong to mouse. The DNA ends 1 residue before the CDR3 does, and the rest of the CDR3 is filled in from the germline J gene. The V call is TRBV5, the J call TRBJ1-2; 11 bases line up with TRBD1. V was clipped by 3 bases and J by 3 bases; unmatched bases: 0. This CDR3 comprises 14 residues. Germline V gene data show CDR1 as LGHNA and CDR2 as YNLKQL (reference sequence). CDR3 bases read: TGTGCCAGCAGCCAGGACAGGGGGCACTCCGACTACACC. It codes for CASSQDRGHSDYT. The entire CDR3 sequence reads CASSQDRGHSDYTF.

As for this clone: Gene names are mouse gene names. The read terminates 1 residue before the CDR3 end, so the remaining end is supplied by the germline J gene. The rearrangement links TRBV5 to TRBJ2-5; D gene unclear. Germline V CDR1 and CDR2: LGHNA, YNLKQL (reference sequence). The length of the CDR3 is 11 residues. V lost 0 bases, J lost 6 bases, and 1 base lay in between. The CDR3 loop reads CASSQDDTQYF. The CDR3 bases that were read are TGTGCCAGCAGCCAAGATGACACCCAGTAC.

Comment on this clone: Genes here carry mouse names. Partial CDR3 DNA: TGTGCCAGCAGTATAACAGGTCCAAACACAGAAGTCTTC. It yields the protein CASSITGPNTEVF. The complete CDR3 sequence is CASSITGPNTEVFF. The chain couples TRBV19 to TRBJ1-1; the D gene is possibly TRBD1 (5 bases). The read ends 1 residue before the CDR3 terminus; that terminus is restored from the germline J gene. Germline CDR1 reads FNHDT; CDR2 reads SITEND (reference sequence). V dropped 1 base and J dropped 0 bases, with 7 bases sitting between them. This CDR3 is 14 amino acids long.

Regarding this clone: The gene names given are mouse names. The read terminates 1 residue before the CDR3 end, so the remaining end is supplied by the germline J gene. The chain recombines TRBV2 with TRBJ2-1; 8 positions match TRBD2. The V and J ends lost 0 bases and 3 bases, in that order; junction bases with no gene match: 4. The germline gives CDR1 LGHNA, CDR2 YSYQKL. CDR3 size: 16 residues. Incomplete CDR3 DNA: TGTGCCAGCAGCCAAGATGGGACTGGCGTCTATGCTGAGCAGTTC. This codes for CASSQDGTGVYAEQF. Given in full, the CDR3 is CASSQDGTGVYAEQFF.

This clone was seen a single time. The gene names given are mouse names. The read gets to within 1 residue of the CDR3 end, and the germline J gene fills in the rest. The chain has TRBV31 and TRBJ2-4; 8 bases match TRBD2. V was pared by 2 bases and J by 6 bases, with 4 bases of the junction left unmatched. From germline, CDR1 is GKSSPN and CDR2 SITVG. There are 13 residues in the CDR3. This chain's CDR3 is CAWSRGGANTLYF. Incomplete CDR3 DNA: TGTGCCTGGAGTAGGGGGGGGGCCAACACCTTGTAC.

A remark on this clone: Gene labels here are mouse ones. The read gets to within 1 residue of the CDR3 end, and the germline J gene fills in the rest. The V gene is TRBV20, the J gene TRBJ1-2; weak D call: TRBD1 (6 bases). Germline values: CDR1 GFQATS, CDR2 STVNSAI. The V end was cut by 1 base, the J end by 2 bases, with 11 bases between. The CDR3 covers 14 residues. CDR3: CGARAGTPNSDYTF. The CDR3 DNA, read in part, is TGTGGTGCTAGGGCCGGGACACCCAACTCCGACTACACC.

About this clone: Gene labels here are mouse ones. The read falls 1 residue short of the CDR3 end, and the missing part is taken from the germline J gene. The genes are TRBV13-2 and TRBJ1-4; 8 bases match TRBD1. The germline V gene has CDR1 NNHNN and CDR2 SYGAGS (reference sequence). V gave up 5 bases and J gave up 1 base; unmatched junction bases: 4. The CDR3 has 15 residues. CDR3 bases read: TGTGCCAGCGGATCAACAGGGGGTTCCAACGAAAGATTATTT. Residues: CASGSTGGSNERLF. In full, the CDR3 is CASGSTGGSNERLFF.

Remarks on this clone: The gene symbols are mouse symbols. The sequenced fragment ends 1 residue before the CDR3 boundary, so the rest is inferred from the germline J gene. This chain joins TRBV13-1 and TRBJ2-5; possibly TRBD2 for D (6 bases). This CDR3 has 15 residues. Trimming pared 2 bases from V and 4 bases from J, leaving 14 bases between. Per the germline V gene, CDR1 is NSHNY and CDR2 is SYGAGN. The CDR3 DNA, read in part, is TGTGCCAGCAGTGAGCCCGGGACTCCGGAAGACACCCAGTAC. Its translation: CASSEPGTPEDTQY. The CDR3, in full, reads CASSEPGTPEDTQYF.

In regard to this clone: Gene labels here are mouse ones. The read halts 1 residue ahead of the CDR3 end, with the missing end drawn from the germline J gene. The rearrangement uses TRBV2 and TRBJ2-5; D possibly corresponds to TRBD2 (8 bases). The germline gives CDR1 LGHNA, CDR2 YSYQKL. The CDR3 totals 14 residues. The V end lost 4 bases, the J end lost 6 bases, and 14 bases lay between the germline ends. The CDR3: CASSPGGGLDTQYF. Partial CDR3 DNA: TGTGCCAGCAGCCCAGGGGGGGGGCTGGACACCCAGTAC.

The count of this clone is one. Germline and genes here are mouse. Read data end 1 residue before the CDR3 end; the end is taken from the germline J gene. The chain carries TRBV13-2 and TRBJ2-5; no clear D. Trimming cost V 0 bases and J 7 bases, with 12 bases left between them. The CDR3 is 14 amino acids. CDR1 and CDR2 (germline): NNHNN, SYGAGS (reference sequence). CDR3 region: CASGDAVRLNTQYF. CDR3 bases read: TGTGCCAGCGGTGATGCGGTCCGCTTGAACACCCAGTAC.